This TCR beta chain was recovered during a study of CD8 T cells in ankylosing spondylitis. Whole-study findings and limits: Seemingly characteristic of ankylosing spondylitis blood was a TCR beta motif consisting of several highly homologous variants.

Trimming took 5 bases from V and 0 from J, leaving 15 bases between them. Per germline, CDR1 SEHNR and CDR2 FQNEAQ (reference sequence). The CDR3 totals 16 residues. TCRdb redid the calling of the 5' RACE reads with MiXCR, one entry per CDR3 protein. The table includes 400,000 to 450,000 distinct CDR3 sequences, 15% to 20% detected once. A word on this clonotype: The antigen is not known.

The source of this sequence is a male donor with ankylosing spondylitis. The sequenced material came from blood, either unsorted or a sorted T cell fraction (not recorded which). J is TRBJ2-3 and V is TRBV7-9; D not certain. This chain's CDR3 is CASSPGPPSSTDTQYF. CDR3 nucleotide sequence: TGTGCCAGCAGCCCCGGTCCTCCCTCTAGCACAGATACGCAGTATTTT.